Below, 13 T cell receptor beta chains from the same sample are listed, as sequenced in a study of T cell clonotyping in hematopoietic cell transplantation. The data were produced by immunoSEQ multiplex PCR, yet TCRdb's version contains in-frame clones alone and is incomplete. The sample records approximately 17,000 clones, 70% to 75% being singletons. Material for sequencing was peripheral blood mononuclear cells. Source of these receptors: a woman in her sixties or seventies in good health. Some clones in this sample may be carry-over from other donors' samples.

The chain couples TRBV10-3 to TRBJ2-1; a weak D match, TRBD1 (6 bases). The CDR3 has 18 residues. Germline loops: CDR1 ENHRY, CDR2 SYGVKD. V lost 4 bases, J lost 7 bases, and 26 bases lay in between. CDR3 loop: CAISGLEGMEAGTNEQFF. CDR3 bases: TGTGCCATCAGTGGTCTCGAGGGAATGGAGGCAGGGACAAATGAGCAGTTCTTC.

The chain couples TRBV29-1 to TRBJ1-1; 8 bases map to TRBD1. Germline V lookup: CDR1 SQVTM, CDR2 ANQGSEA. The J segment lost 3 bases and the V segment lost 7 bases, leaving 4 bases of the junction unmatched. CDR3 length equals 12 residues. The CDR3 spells CSGGTGDTEAFF. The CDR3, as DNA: TGCAGCGGTGGGACAGGAGACACTGAAGCTTTCTTT. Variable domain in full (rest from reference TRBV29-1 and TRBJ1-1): SAVISQKPSRDICQRGTSLTIQCQVDSQVTMMFWYRQQPGQSLTLIATANQGSEATYESGFVIDKFPISRPNLTFSTLTVSNMSPEDSSIYLCSGGTGDTEAFFGQGTRLTVV.

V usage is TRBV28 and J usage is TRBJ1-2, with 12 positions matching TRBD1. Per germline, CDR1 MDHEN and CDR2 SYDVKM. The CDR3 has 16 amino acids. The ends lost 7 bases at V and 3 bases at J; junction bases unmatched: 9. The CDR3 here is CASTRGGTGGDYGYTF. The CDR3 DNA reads TGTGCCAGCACTCGAGGCGGGACAGGGGGCGACTATGGCTACACCTTC.

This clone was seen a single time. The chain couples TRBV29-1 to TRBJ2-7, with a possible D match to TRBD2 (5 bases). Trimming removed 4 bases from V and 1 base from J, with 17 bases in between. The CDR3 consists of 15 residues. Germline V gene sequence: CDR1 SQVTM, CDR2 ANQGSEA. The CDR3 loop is CSVAVGISISYEQYF. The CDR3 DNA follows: TGCAGCGTTGCGGTCGGGATCTCTATTTCCTACGAGCAGTACTTC.

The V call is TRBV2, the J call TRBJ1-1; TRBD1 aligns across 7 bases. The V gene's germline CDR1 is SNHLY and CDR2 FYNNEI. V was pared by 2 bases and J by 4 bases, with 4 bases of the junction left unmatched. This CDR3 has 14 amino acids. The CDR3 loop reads CASSEKGAGTEAFF. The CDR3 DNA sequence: TGTGCCAGCAGTGAAAAGGGGGCGGGCACTGAAGCTTTCTTT.

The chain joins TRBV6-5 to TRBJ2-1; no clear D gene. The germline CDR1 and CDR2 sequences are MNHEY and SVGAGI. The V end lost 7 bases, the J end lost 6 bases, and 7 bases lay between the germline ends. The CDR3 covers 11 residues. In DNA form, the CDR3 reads TGTGCCAGCACCCTGTCCAATGAGCAGTTCTTC. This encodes CASTLSNEQFF.

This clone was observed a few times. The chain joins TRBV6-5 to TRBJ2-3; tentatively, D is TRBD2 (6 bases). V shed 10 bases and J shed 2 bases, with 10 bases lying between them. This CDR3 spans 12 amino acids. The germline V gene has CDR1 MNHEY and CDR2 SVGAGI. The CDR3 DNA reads TGTGCCACCACGGGGGACACAGATACGCAGTATTTT. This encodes CATTGDTDTQYF.

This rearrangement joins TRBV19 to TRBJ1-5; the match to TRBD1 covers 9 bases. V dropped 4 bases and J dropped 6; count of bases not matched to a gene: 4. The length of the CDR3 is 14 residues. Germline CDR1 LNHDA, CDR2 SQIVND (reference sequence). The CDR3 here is CASSTDRGRQPQHF. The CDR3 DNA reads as TGTGCCAGTAGTACGGACAGGGGTCGTCAGCCCCAGCATTTT. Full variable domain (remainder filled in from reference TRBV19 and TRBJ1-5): DGGITQSPKYLFRKEGQNVTLSCEQNLNHDAMYWYRQDPGQGLRLIYYSQIVNDFQKGDIAEGYSVSREKKESFPLTVTSAQKNPTAFYLCASSTDRGRQPQHFGDGTRLSIL.

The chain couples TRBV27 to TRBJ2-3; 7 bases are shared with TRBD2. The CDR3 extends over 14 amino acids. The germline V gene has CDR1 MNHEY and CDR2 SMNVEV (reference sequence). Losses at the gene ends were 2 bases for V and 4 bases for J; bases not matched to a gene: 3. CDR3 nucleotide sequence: TGTGCCAGCAGTTTAGCGGGAGTCGCAGATACGCAGTATTTT. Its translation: CASSLAGVADTQYF.

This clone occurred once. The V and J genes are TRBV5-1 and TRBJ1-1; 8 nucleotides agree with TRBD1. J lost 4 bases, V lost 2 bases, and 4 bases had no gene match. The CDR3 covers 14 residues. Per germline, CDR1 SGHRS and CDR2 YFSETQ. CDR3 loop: CASSLTGGSTEAFF. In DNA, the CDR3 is TGCGCCAGCAGCTTAACAGGGGGAAGCACTGAAGCTTTCTTT.

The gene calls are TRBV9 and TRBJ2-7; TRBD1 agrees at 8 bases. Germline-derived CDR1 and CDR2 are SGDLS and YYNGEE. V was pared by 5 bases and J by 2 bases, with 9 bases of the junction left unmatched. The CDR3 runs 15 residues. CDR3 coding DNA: TGTGCCAGCAGTCCTGGACAGGGTTGGACCTACGAGCAGTACTTC. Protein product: CASSPGQGWTYEQYF.

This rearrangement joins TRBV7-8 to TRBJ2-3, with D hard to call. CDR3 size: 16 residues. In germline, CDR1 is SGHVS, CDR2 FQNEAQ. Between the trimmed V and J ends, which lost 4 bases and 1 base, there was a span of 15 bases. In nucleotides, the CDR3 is TGTGCCAGCAGCTCCCCAGTTGGCACCCGCACAGATACGCAGTATTTT. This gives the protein CASSSPVGTRTDTQYF.

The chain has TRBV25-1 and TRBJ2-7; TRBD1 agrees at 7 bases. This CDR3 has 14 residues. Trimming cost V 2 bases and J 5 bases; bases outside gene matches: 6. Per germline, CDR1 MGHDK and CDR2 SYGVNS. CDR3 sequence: CASSEPGGINEQYF. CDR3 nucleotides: TGTGCCAGCAGTGAACCAGGGGGTATCAACGAGCAGTACTTC.